This T cell receptor (beta chain) derives from a study of T cell clonality in common variable immunodeficiency. At least ten counts were recorded for this clone. Its antigen is unknown. The CDR3 goes on 3 residues after the read ends, and that part is filled in from the germline J gene. General study results and limits: Links between repertoire features and CVID complications were heterogeneity-limited. TCRbeta clonality was increased in CVID versus healthy controls. Authors noted CVID clonality's cause needs subpopulation repertoire sequencing.

Sequencing used immunoSEQ multiplex PCR; TCRdb keeps in-frame clones, though not all of them. The sample contains tens of thousands of clones, none occurring once; approximately 0.84% lies in the top ten. The CDR3 consists of 14 residues. V was pared by 5 bases and J by 4 bases, with 14 bases between. The receptor's source is a person aged 18 to 70 in good health. The sample consisted of peripheral blood mononuclear cells. The chain links TRBV12-3 or TRBV12-4 to TRBJ1-1; D is perhaps TRBD1 (5 bases). CDR3 residues: CASSPIGGGTEAFF. The CDR3 DNA, read in part, is TGTGCCAGCAGTCCGATCGGGGGGGGCACTGAA.